Listed below are T cell receptor beta chains from one sample, sequenced in a study of regulatory and conventional T cells in RAG deficiency. Generated by immunoSEQ multiplex PCR, the TCRdb table keeps only in-frame clones and is missing some. The data contain some 20,000 clones, over 80% of them seen just once; the ten biggest clones take up 1.4%. These sequences were also reported in another study, on regulatory T cells.

The sequencing input was Tregs sorted from blood. These receptors were collected from a human donor in good health. The CDR3 runs from the conserved cysteine through the conserved F or W. D genes are given only for firm matches. For some rows the clone size is stated as once, few or many, or as a class when expanded; others skip it.

V: TRBV15; size: NA; J: TRBJ2-4; D: NA; CDR3: CATSRANGLIQYF; DNA: TGTGCCACCAGCAGAGCCAACGGCCTCATTCAGTACTTC
V: TRBV7-2; size: NA; J: TRBJ1-2; D: NA; CDR3: CALRWGRPTTANYGYTF; DNA: TGTGCCCTAAGATGGGGGCGGCCCACGACCGCTAACTATGGCTACACCTTC
V: TRBV6-5; size: NA; J: TRBJ1-2; D: TRBD1; CDR3: CASSSPGGAGYGYTF; DNA: TGTGCCAGCAGTTCTCCAGGGGGCGCCGGCTATGGCTACACCTTC
V: TRBV30; size: NA; J: TRBJ1-2; D: NA; CDR3: CAWGGINYGYTF; DNA: TGTGCCTGGGGGGGGATTAACTATGGCTACACCTTC
V: TRBV2; size: NA; J: TRBJ2-7; D: TRBD2; CDR3: CASSGLAGGFYEQYF; DNA: TGTGCCAGCAGCGGACTAGCGGGAGGGTTCTACGAGCAGTACTTC
V: TRBV6-5; size: NA; J: TRBJ1-1; D: NA; CDR3: CASSYSKYTEAFF; DNA: TGTGCCAGCAGTTACTCGAAATACACTGAAGCTTTCTTT
V: TRBV28; size: NA; J: TRBJ2-4; D: NA; CDR3: CASSWTVLAKNIQYF; DNA: TGTGCCAGCAGTTGGACAGTACTAGCCAAAAACATTCAGTACTTC
V: TRBV30; size: once; J: TRBJ2-1; D: TRBD2; CDR3: CAWSGLAGGKQFF; DNA: TGTGCCTGGAGTGGTCTAGCGGGAGGTAAGCAGTTCTTC
V: TRBV5-1; size: NA; J: TRBJ1-4; D: TRBD1; CDR3: CASSLRQGAGEKLFF; DNA: TGCGCCAGCAGCTTGAGACAGGGGGCCGGTGAAAAACTGTTTTTT
V: TRBV7-4; size: few; J: TRBJ1-5; D: NA; CDR3: CASMDQPQHF; DNA: TGTGCCAGCATGGATCAGCCCCAGCATTTT
V: TRBV10-3; size: NA; J: TRBJ2-6; D: NA; CDR3: CATAEGPGANVLTF; DNA: TGTGCCACCGCTGAGGGCCCCGGGGCCAACGTCCTGACTTTC
V: TRBV25-1; size: NA; J: TRBJ1-4; D: NA; CDR3: CASSQQGHLNEKLFF; DNA: TGTGCCAGCAGTCAACAGGGACACCTTAATGAAAAACTGTTTTTT
V: TRBV7-9; size: NA; J: TRBJ1-1; D: NA; CDR3: CASSLQRTADGWGTEAFF; DNA: TGTGCCAGCAGCTTACAGCGGACAGCTGACGGCTGGGGGACCGAAGCTTTCTTT
V: TRBV28; size: NA; J: TRBJ2-7; D: NA; CDR3: CASSERPYEQYF; DNA: TGTGCCAGCAGTGAACGACCATACGAGCAGTACTTC
V: TRBV21-1; size: NA; J: TRBJ2-7; D: NA; CDR3: CASSKGTSGRDLQNEQYF; DNA: TGTGCCAGCAGCAAGGGGACTAGCGGGAGAGACTTACAGAACGAGCAGTACTTC
V: TRBV6-5; size: NA; J: TRBJ1-2; D: TRBD1; CDR3: CASSYRQGGYGYTF; DNA: TGTGCCAGCAGTTACCGGCAGGGGGGTTATGGCTACACCTTC
V: TRBV19; size: NA; J: TRBJ1-1; D: TRBD1; CDR3: CASSIAGQGNTEAFF; DNA: TGTGCCAGTAGTATAGCGGGACAGGGAAACACTGAAGCTTTCTTT
V: TRBV6-1; size: NA; J: TRBJ1-1; D: NA; CDR3: CASSEDWGARRAFF; DNA: TGTGCCAGCAGTGAAGATTGGGGGGCGCGGCGAGCTTTCTTT
V: TRBV10-3; size: once; J: TRBJ2-7; D: TRBD1; CDR3: CAISEQGTYEQYF; DNA: TGTGCCATCAGTGAACAGGGGACCTACGAGCAGTACTTC
V: TRBV5-1; size: NA; J: TRBJ2-2; D: NA; CDR3: CASSRGPAGTGELFF; DNA: TGCGCCAGCAGCCGGGGGCCTGCGGGCACCGGGGAGCTGTTTTTT
V: TRBV4-1; size: NA; J: TRBJ1-4; D: NA; CDR3: CASSQGQLGSEKLFF; DNA: TGCGCCAGCAGCCAAGGACAGTTGGGCAGTGAAAAACTGTTTTTT
V: TRBV25-1; size: NA; J: TRBJ2-1; D: TRBD2; CDR3: CASSVPGLEDYNEQFF; DNA: TGTGCCAGCAGTGTACCGGGACTAGAGGACTACAATGAGCAGTTCTTC
V: TRBV7-9; size: NA; J: TRBJ1-1; D: NA; CDR3: CASSLALNTMNTEAFF; DNA: TGTGCCAGCAGCTTAGCGTTGAACACCATGAACACTGAAGCTTTCTTT
V: TRBV5-1; size: once; J: TRBJ2-2; D: NA; CDR3: CASSRRVGDTGELFF; DNA: TGCGCCAGCAGCAGGAGGGTTGGGGACACCGGGGAGCTGTTTTTT
V: TRBV7-9; size: few; J: TRBJ2-3; D: NA; CDR3: CASSPAPQGPDTQYF; DNA: TGTGCCAGCAGCCCCGCCCCCCAAGGCCCAGATACGCAGTATTTT
V: TRBV14; size: NA; J: TRBJ1-2; D: TRBD1; CDR3: CASSPPDRAGYTF; DNA: TGTGCCAGCAGCCCTCCGGACAGGGCTGGCTACACCTTC
V: TRBV11-2; size: NA; J: TRBJ2-3; D: NA; CDR3: CASSFLRWGTDTQYF; DNA: TGTGCCAGCAGCTTTCTCCGGTGGGGCACAGATACGCAGTATTTT
V: TRBV2; size: NA; J: TRBJ1-5; D: NA; CDR3: CASQVTGLPQHF; DNA: TGTGCCAGTCAAGTGACGGGGCTGCCCCAGCATTTT
V: TRBV4-1; size: NA; J: TRBJ1-2; D: TRBD1; CDR3: CASSQIGQGPGYTF; DNA: TGCGCCAGCAGCCAGATTGGACAGGGGCCTGGCTACACCTTC
V: TRBV5-4; size: NA; J: TRBJ2-3; D: TRBD1; CDR3: CASSSPTGKATDTQYF; DNA: TGTGCCAGCAGCTCGCCGACAGGGAAAGCCACAGATACGCAGTATTTT
V: TRBV2; size: NA; J: TRBJ1-5; D: NA; CDR3: CASTDSGAYQPQHF; DNA: TGTGCCAGTACGGACAGTGGGGCTTATCAGCCCCAGCATTTT
V: TRBV19; size: NA; J: TRBJ2-5; D: TRBD2; CDR3: CASSIISGRAPETQYF; DNA: TGTGCCAGTAGTATTATTAGCGGGAGGGCCCCGGAGACCCAGTACTTC
V: TRBV7-9; size: NA; J: TRBJ2-3; D: TRBD2; CDR3: CASSSGLAGGTDTQYF; DNA: TGTGCCAGCAGCTCCGGACTAGCGGGAGGTACAGATACGCAGTATTTT
V: TRBV5-1; size: NA; J: TRBJ2-3; D: NA; CDR3: CASKPRADSTDTQYF; DNA: TGCGCCAGCAAACCCCGGGCGGATAGCACAGATACGCAGTATTTT
V: TRBV6-5; size: NA; J: TRBJ1-6; D: NA; CDR3: CASRIDHNSPLHF; DNA: TGTGCCAGCAGGATTGATCATAATTCACCCCTCCACTTT
V: TRBV6-5; size: NA; J: TRBJ1-1; D: NA; CDR3: CASSYSGRNTEAFF; DNA: TGTGCCAGCAGTTACTCGGGCAGGAACACTGAAGCTTTCTTT
V: TRBV19; size: NA; J: TRBJ1-5; D: NA; CDR3: CASSIRRNNQPQHF; DNA: TGTGCCAGTAGTATAAGGAGGAATAATCAGCCCCAGCATTTT